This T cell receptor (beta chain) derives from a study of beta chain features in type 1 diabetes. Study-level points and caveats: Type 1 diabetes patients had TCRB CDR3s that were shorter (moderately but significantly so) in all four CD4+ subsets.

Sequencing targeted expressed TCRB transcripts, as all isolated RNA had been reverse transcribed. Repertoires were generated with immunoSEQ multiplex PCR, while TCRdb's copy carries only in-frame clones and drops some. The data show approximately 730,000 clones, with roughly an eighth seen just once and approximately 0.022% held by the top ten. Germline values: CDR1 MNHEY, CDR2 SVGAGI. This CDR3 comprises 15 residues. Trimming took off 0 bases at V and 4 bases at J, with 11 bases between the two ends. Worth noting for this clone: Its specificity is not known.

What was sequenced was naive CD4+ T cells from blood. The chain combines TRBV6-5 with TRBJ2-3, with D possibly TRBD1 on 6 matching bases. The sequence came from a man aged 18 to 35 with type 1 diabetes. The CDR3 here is CASSYSNRVADTQYF. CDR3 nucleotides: TGTGCCAGCAGTTACTCGAACAGGGTGGCAGATACGCAGTATTTT.